The T cell receptor (beta chain) under discussion was sequenced for a study of T cell responses to AZD1222 COVID-19 vaccine (dated by TCRdb to the early 2020s). In terms of the full investigation: TCR sequencing was performed for 230 to 250 trial participants, of whom 207 were given two doses of AZD1222 and around 25 were given two doses of MenACWY control vaccine. Trial participants were enrolled by age into 18-55, 56-69 and 70-plus year subgroups, with approximately 150, 30 and 60 TCR-sequenced participants respectively. Results the study describes overall, beyond this receptor: Most participants were white British and females outnumbered males, and the authors suggested that clonal diversity may have been underestimated. Epitopes outside the regions mutated in the B.1.351 and B.1.1.7 variants were reportedly recognized by nearly half of the unique spike-specific TCRs. In the small 56-69-year group, the increase in depth fell short of significance, most likely because of low power. Vaccine-associated CD4 TCRs spanned the whole spike protein, with dominant responses in regions 160-218 and 743-854. After two AZD1222 doses, both the breadth and the depth of spike-specific TCRs were significantly higher than at day 0 and than in MenACWY recipients. Conclusions about previously exposed vaccinees are limited because only a handful of AZD1222 recipients were SARS-CoV-2 seropositive at baseline. Because no samples from the day 14 peak response were available, repertoires could be characterized only after the peak T cell response.

Reading the label with the study, this specimen's time point is: about 28 days (+/-7) after the second vaccine dose. AZD1222 recipients whose second dose came at about 4 weeks and those whose second dose came at about 12 weeks were combined into one group, since spike-specific TCR depth and breadth did not differ between the two schedules. The vaccinee samples were drawn from two UK trials, COV001 and COV002, one of which was a single-blind randomized controlled phase 2/3 trial testing AZD1222 (ChAdOx1 nCoV-19) in healthy adults. For TCRbeta chain sequencing, PBMC samples were collected from trial participants at day 0 and at day 28 after the second dose. Worth noting for this clone: It lacks a known antigen. No much larger clone exists at a distance of one base, and base qualities are not known.

The CDR3 regions of human TCRbeta chains were analyzed by immunosequencing. As for the original processing: TCRs in the repertoires were compared against a reference library of SARS-CoV-2-specific TCRs that had been generated with the MIRA antigen-specificity platform. Breadth was defined as the fraction of unique TCRs that were SARS-CoV-2-associated. Depth was defined as the fraction of total T cells that were SARS-CoV-2-associated. Using the MIRA data, each spike-specific TCR was mapped to the spike region that the TCR reacts to and placed in a CD4 or CD8 class. Log10-transformed breadth and depth values were compared by one-way ANOVA with Sidak's multiple comparisons tests. The table was pulled from immuneACCESS by TCRdb, which kept in-frame rearrangements only. Such tables lose some clones; where checked, under half of the loss comes from unresolved V genes, and the rest has no known cause. The D gene and trimming were derived from the DNA, and the V and J assignments and clone size from that table. The sample table holds about 46,000 clones, of which 70% to 90% were seen once. 1.1% of the sample goes to the ten largest clones.

The junction shows trimming of 4 bases on V and 4 bases on J, plus 20 bases between the germline ends. The CDR3 contains 16 residues, cysteine and phenylalanine counted. Only the CDR3 region is kept as DNA, spanning 48 bases read in frame from base 1. The germline V gene encodes CDR1 SGHDT and CDR2 YYEEEE. The sequence derives from an adult who received the AZD1222 COVID-19 vaccine. The chain joins TRBV5-6 to TRBJ1-2; tentative D gene TRBD1, with 6 bases matching. Sample: peripheral blood, taken 28 days after the second AZD1222 dose. The CDR3 region: CASSLGRGAIGYGYTF. In nucleotide form, the sequence is TGTGCCAGCAGCCTGGGTCGGGGGGCAATAGGCTATGGCTACACCTTC.